The T cell receptor (beta chain) under discussion was sequenced for a study of blood T cell repertoires in COVID-19. In the study overall: PBMCs, B-cell-depleted T cells, or T cells were the source of the cDNA or gDNA that made up the material.

The CDR3 totals 15 residues. Germline-derived CDR1 and CDR2 are SGDLS and YYNGEE. The germline V and J ends were trimmed by 2 bases and 0 bases, with 8 bases remaining between them. As handled by the study authors: Using reference gene primer amplification, nucleated cell counts were estimated. Libraries were prepared by immunoSEQ multiplex PCR; TCRdb keeps only in-frame clonotypes and omits some of them. The DNA was the basis for D and trimming; V, J and clone size are from that table. The sample lists around 300,000 clones; around four fifths were seen once. This chain links TRBV9 with TRBJ1-4, with a weak D call TRBD1 (5 bases). Sequencing used peripheral blood. The receptor was derived from a woman in her 50s with active or convalescent COVID-19. This CDR3 is CASSVGGATNEKLFF. The CDR3 nucleotides read TGTGCCAGCAGCGTCGGGGGTGCAACTAATGAAAAACTGTTTTTT.